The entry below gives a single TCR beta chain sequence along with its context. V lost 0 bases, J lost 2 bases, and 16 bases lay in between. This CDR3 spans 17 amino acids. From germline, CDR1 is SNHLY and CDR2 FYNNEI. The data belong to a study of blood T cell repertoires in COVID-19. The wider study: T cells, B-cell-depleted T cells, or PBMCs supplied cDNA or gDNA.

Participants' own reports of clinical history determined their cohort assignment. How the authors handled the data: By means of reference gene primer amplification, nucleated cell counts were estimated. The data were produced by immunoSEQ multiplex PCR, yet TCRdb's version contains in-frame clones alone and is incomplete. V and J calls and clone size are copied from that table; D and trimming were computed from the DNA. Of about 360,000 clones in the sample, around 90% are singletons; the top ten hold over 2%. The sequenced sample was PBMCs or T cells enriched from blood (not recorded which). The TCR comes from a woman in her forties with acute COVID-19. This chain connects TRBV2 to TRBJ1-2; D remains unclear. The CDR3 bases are TGTGCCAGCAGTGAAGCGCCCCGGGTTTTACAAAACTATGGCTACACCTTC. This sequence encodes CASSEAPRVLQNYGYTF.